The rows below give T cell receptor beta chains drawn from one sample of a study of blood T cell repertoires in COVID-19. Data came from immunoSEQ multiplex PCR; TCRdb stores just in-frame clones and leaves some out. The sample contains roughly 230,000 clones, about four fifths of which appear only once. Sequenced: peripheral blood. The receptor source for this set is a man aged 40-49 years with active or convalescent COVID-19. CDR3s include the opening cysteine and the closing phenylalanine or tryptophan. The D gene is left open where the match is weak. Clone sizes are given selectively: once, few, many, or a class where the clone is expanded.

J	V	size	D	CDR3	DNA
TRBJ2-1	TRBV12-3/TRBV12-4	.	.	CASSLNYYQQFF	TGTGCCAGCAGTTTAAACTACTACCAGCAGTTCTTC
TRBJ1-1	TRBV6-5	.	.	CASSSPPTGNTEAFF	TGTGCCAGCAGTTCCCCTCCAACTGGGAACACTGAAGCTTTCTTT
TRBJ1-6	TRBV5-6	.	.	CASSPGGDSPLHF	TGTGCCAGCAGCCCCGGGGGGGATTCACCCCTCCACTTT
TRBJ2-3	TRBV5-6	.	.	CASSLGDNTDTQYF	TGTGCCAGCAGCTTGGGGGACAACACAGATACGCAGTATTTT
TRBJ2-5	TRBV18	.	.	CASSPPGGLETQYF	TGTGCCAGCTCACCACCGGGAGGTTTGGAGACCCAGTACTTC
TRBJ2-7	TRBV6-5	few	TRBD1	CASSYRNGAGGYEQYF	TGTGCCAGCAGTTATAGGAACGGGGCAGGGGGCTACGAGCAGTACTTC
TRBJ1-2	TRBV11-3	.	.	CASSLDNYYGYTF	TGTGCCAGCAGCTTGGACAATTACTATGGCTACACCTTC
TRBJ1-3	TRBV6-5	.	.	CASSYSRLSGNTIYF	TGTGCCAGCAGTTACTCGCGCCTCTCTGGAAACACCATATATTTT
TRBJ2-3	TRBV5-6	.	.	CASSLVGVSTDTQYF	TGTGCCAGCAGCTTGGTAGGGGTGAGCACAGATACGCAGTATTTT
TRBJ1-1	TRBV6-5	few	.	CASRTGNTEAFF	TGTGCCAGCAGGACAGGGAACACTGAAGCTTTCTTT
TRBJ2-2	TRBV5-1	.	.	CASSSGEITGELFF	TGCGCCAGCAGCTCGGGGGAGATCACCGGGGAGCTGTTTTTT
TRBJ1-1	TRBV7-9	.	TRBD1	CASSPQTGSNTEAFF	TGTGCCAGCAGCCCTCAGACAGGGTCAAACACTGAAGCTTTCTTT
TRBJ1-1	TRBV28	few	TRBD1	CASSLAGQANREAFF	TGTGCCAGCAGTTTAGCGGGACAGGCAAATCGTGAAGCTTTCTTT
TRBJ2-2	TRBV11-3	.	.	CASSRRGRPVTGELFF	TGTGCCAGCAGCCGGAGAGGGAGACCGGTGACCGGGGAGCTGTTTTTT
TRBJ2-1	TRBV7-2	few	.	CASRTGTGNEQFF	TGTGCCAGCAGAACCGGAACGGGTAATGAGCAGTTCTTC
TRBJ1-1	TRBV4-3	once	TRBD1	CASSQLTGKVAFF	TGCGCCAGCAGCCAACTGACAGGGAAGGTAGCTTTCTTT
TRBJ1-2	TRBV5-3	.	.	CARSLGPAEGQLYYGYTF	TGTGCCAGAAGCTTGGGTCCCGCTGAAGGACAGCTCTACTATGGCTACACCTTC
TRBJ2-1	TRBV14	.	TRBD2	CASSQLGRAGNEQFF	TGTGCCAGCAGCCAACTCGGGAGGGCCGGGAATGAGCAGTTCTTC
TRBJ2-1	TRBV5-1	.	TRBD1	CASSQQGAGYNEQFF	TGCGCCAGCAGCCAACAGGGGGCTGGCTACAATGAGCAGTTCTTC
TRBJ1-1	TRBV7-9	.	TRBD1	CASSLGQGVGTEAFF	TGTGCCAGCAGCTTAGGACAGGGCGTTGGCACTGAAGCTTTCTTT
TRBJ1-1	TRBV10-3	.	TRBD1	CAITPDRGSTEAFF	TGTGCCATCACCCCGGACAGGGGGAGCACTGAAGCTTTCTTT
TRBJ2-1	TRBV7-2	.	.	CASSPLEEQFF	TGTGCCAGCAGCCCCCTGGAGGAGCAGTTCTTC
TRBJ2-7	TRBV5-4	.	TRBD1	CASSPGQGASSEQYF	TGTGCCAGCAGCCCCGGCCAGGGGGCGTCATCCGAGCAGTACTTC
TRBJ1-1	TRBV3-1/TRBV3-2	.	.	CASSPGVNTEAFF	TGTGCCAGCAGCCCCGGAGTGAACACTGAAGCTTTCTTT
TRBJ2-1	TRBV6-2/TRBV6-3	.	TRBD1	CASSYSTGANNEQFF	TGTGCCAGCAGTTACTCAACAGGGGCTAACAATGAGCAGTTCTTC
TRBJ1-3	TRBV7-3	.	.	CASSLNPGRSGNTIYF	TGTGCCAGCAGCTTAAATCCAGGGCGCTCTGGAAACACCATATATTTT
TRBJ2-1	TRBV11-2	few	TRBD2	CASSSRPPASGGEQFF	TGTGCCAGCAGCTCCCGGCCGCCTGCTAGCGGGGGTGAGCAGTTCTTC
TRBJ1-1	TRBV29-1	.	TRBD1	CSVKQGTEAFF	TGCAGCGTCAAACAGGGGACTGAAGCTTTCTTT
TRBJ1-3	TRBV9	.	.	CASSVEIGADTIYF	TGTGCCAGCAGCGTAGAAATAGGGGCCGACACCATATATTTT
TRBJ1-4	TRBV5-1	.	TRBD1	CASSRTGTGNEKLFF	TGCGCCAGCAGCCGCACCGGGACAGGGAATGAAAAACTGTTTTTT
TRBJ1-1	TRBV29-1	.	TRBD1	CSGQGGPNTEAFF	TGCAGCGGACAGGGGGGGCCGAACACTGAAGCTTTCTTT
TRBJ1-1	TRBV4-1	once	.	CASSPTGTTEAFF	TGCGCCAGCAGTCCGACAGGTACTACTGAAGCTTTCTTT
TRBJ1-1	TRBV27	few	.	CASSLDGRTRNTEAFF	TGTGCCAGCAGTTTAGACGGACGGACTCGGAACACTGAAGCTTTCTTT
TRBJ2-3	TRBV5-1	.	TRBD2	CASSLGKTSTPTDTQYF	TGCGCCAGCAGCTTGGGAAAGACTAGCACCCCCACAGATACGCAGTATTTT
TRBJ2-5	TRBV5-5	.	.	CASSGTYQETQYF	TGTGCCAGCAGCGGGACATACCAAGAGACCCAGTACTTC
TRBJ1-2	TRBV2	.	TRBD1	CASSPTQGEGNYGYTF	TGTGCCAGCAGTCCTACCCAGGGGGAAGGTAACTATGGCTACACCTTC
TRBJ1-1	TRBV24-1	.	.	CATSDLKGQVFF	TGTGCCACCAGTGATTTAAAGGGGCAGGTGTTCTTT
TRBJ1-2	TRBV29-1	few	TRBD1	CSYLNRDSYGYTF	TGCAGCTACCTGAACCGGGACAGCTATGGCTACACCTTC
TRBJ1-6	TRBV11-2	.	TRBD1	CASSLDGTGINSPLHF	TGTGCCAGCAGCTTGGACGGGACAGGGATTAATTCACCCCTCCACTTT
TRBJ2-1	TRBV18	.	TRBD2	CASSPRTSGSGSYNEQFF	TGTGCCAGCTCACCAAGGACTAGCGGGAGTGGCTCCTACAATGAGCAGTTCTTC
TRBJ2-5	TRBV4-1	.	TRBD2	CASSQEDTSGGARGETQYF	TGCGCCAGCAGCCAAGAGGACACTAGCGGGGGGGCCCGGGGAGAGACCCAGTACTTC
TRBJ2-1	TRBV28	.	.	CASSTLRRVPYNEQFF	TGTGCCAGCAGCACCCTAAGGCGGGTTCCCTACAATGAGCAGTTCTTC
TRBJ1-5	TRBV19	once	TRBD1	CASRGTDYQPQHF	TGTGCCAGTAGAGGGACAGACTATCAGCCCCAGCATTTT
TRBJ2-2	TRBV3-1/TRBV3-2	.	.	CASSPPGKTGELFF	TGTGCCAGCAGCCCTCCAGGGAAGACCGGGGAGCTGTTTTTT
TRBJ1-5	TRBV5-1	.	.	CASSLDTDGSQPQHF	TGCGCCAGCAGCTTGGATACGGATGGGAGTCAGCCCCAGCATTTT
TRBJ2-2	TRBV7-9	.	TRBD1	CASSSRTGGGTGELFF	TGTGCCAGCAGCTCTCGGACAGGGGGCGGCACCGGGGAGCTGTTTTTT
TRBJ2-2	TRBV10-3	.	TRBD2	CAIKGLAGNTGELFF	TGTGCCATCAAAGGCCTAGCGGGCAATACCGGGGAGCTGTTTTTT
TRBJ2-3	TRBV24-1	few	.	CATQGLVVDTQYF	TGTGCCACCCAGGGTCTAGTTGTGGATACGCAGTATTTT
TRBJ2-1	TRBV6-5	once	.	CASRLAVSNEQFF	TGTGCCAGCAGACTTGCCGTAAGCAATGAGCAGTTCTTC
TRBJ2-5	TRBV5-6	.	TRBD1	CASTRGQGTETQYF	TGTGCCAGCACCCGCGGACAGGGAACAGAGACCCAGTACTTC
TRBJ2-5	TRBV30	.	TRBD2	CAWRTGRGGETQYF	TGTGCCTGGAGGACTGGGAGGGGCGGGGAGACCCAGTACTTC
TRBJ1-1	TRBV5-1	.	.	CASSLVAGVGNTEAFF	TGCGCCAGCAGCTTGGTGGCAGGGGTCGGGAACACTGAAGCTTTCTTT
TRBJ2-2	TRBV30	once	TRBD2	CAWKTWDYANTGELFF	TGTGCCTGGAAGACCTGGGACTATGCGAACACCGGGGAGCTGTTTTTT